The 11 T cell receptor beta chains presented below share a single source sample, sequenced in a study of blood T cells in healthy people across ages. The second PCR ran roughly 6 to 11 cycles with a sample-barcoded 5' primer and J-beta primers. Each CDR3 protein gets one entry after TCRdb re-called the 5' RACE reads with MiXCR. The table has roughly 930,000 distinct CDR3 sequences, roughly 50% seen once. The sequencing input was blood. Every receptor here comes from a man aged 30 to 39 in good health.

This clonotype was detected a few times. This sequence joins TRBV4-2 and TRBJ2-3; D gene uncertain. This CDR3 region has 13 residues. V lost 4 bases and J 7 bases, leaving 12 bases between the germline ends. Germline-derived CDR1 and CDR2 are LGHNA and YNFKEQ. This CDR3 reads CASSPASPNTQYF. CDR3 bases: TGTGCCAGCAGCCCCGCATCCCCAAATACGCAGTATTTT.

This clonotype was observed a handful of times. The chain joins TRBV7-2 to TRBJ2-1; D not certain. The CDR3 consists of 12 residues. Trimming removed 5 bases from V and 4 bases from J, with 6 bases in between. Germline V lookup: CDR1 SGHTA, CDR2 FQGNSA. Written as DNA, the CDR3 is TGTGCCAGCAGCCGACGTTACAATGAGCAGTTCTTC. As protein: CASSRRYNEQFF.

Only a few counts were recorded for this clonotype. The chain links TRBV6-6 to TRBJ2-3; 8 bases are a match to TRBD2. V trimming: 2 bases; J trimming: 6 bases; junction bases outside the gene matches: 7. There are 15 residues in the CDR3. The V gene's germline CDR1 is MNHNY and CDR2 SVGAGI (reference sequence). In DNA form, the CDR3 reads TGTGCCAGCAGTTACCCAAGGGTAGCGGGGGATACGCAGTATTTT. This encodes CASSYPRVAGDTQYF.

V usage is TRBV4-3 and J usage is TRBJ2-5, with 9 bases lining up with TRBD2. After removal of 4 bases from V and 6 bases from J, the junction contained 9 bases not matched to a gene. The germline CDR1 and CDR2 sequences are LGHNA and YSLEER. The CDR3 totals 15 residues. DNA of the CDR3: TGCGCCAGCAGCCTAGGCAGGGGACTAGCTAAGACCCAGTACTTC. Translated: CASSLGRGLAKTQYF.

This clonotype was found a few times. The chain has TRBV7-9 and TRBJ1-2, with 9 nucleotides matching TRBD1. V was pared by 10 bases and J by 2 bases, with 8 bases of the junction left unmatched. CDR1 and CDR2 from the germline V gene are SEHNR and FQNEAQ (reference sequence). The CDR3 has 14 amino acids. CDR3 bases: TGTGCCATTATAGTGGGACAGGGCAACTATGGCTACACCTTC. Encoded protein: CAIIVGQGNYGYTF. Full variable domain (outside the CDR3, taken from reference TRBV7-9 and TRBJ1-2): DTGVSQNPRHKITKRGQNVTFRCDPISEHNRLYWYRQTLGQGPEFLTYFQNEAQLEKSRLLSDRFSAERPKGSFSTLEIQRTEQGDSAMYLCAIIVGQGNYGYTFGSGTRLTVV.

There are a few counts of this clonotype. CDR3 nucleotides: TGCGCCAGCAGCCTCCGGACAGGGGAGGAGCAGTACTTC. It yields the protein CASSLRTGEEQYF. V is TRBV4-1 and J is TRBJ2-7, with 9 bases lining up with TRBD1. Germline assignment: CDR1 MGHRA and CDR2 YSYEKL. The CDR3 runs to 13 residues. Losses at the gene ends were 4 bases for V and 7 bases for J; bases not matched to a gene: 5.

This clonotype appeared a few times. This chain joins TRBV2 and TRBJ1-2; perhaps TRBD1 as D (5 bases). V lost 9 bases, J lost 0 bases, and 8 bases lay in between. The CDR3 runs to 12 residues. The germline V gene has CDR1 SNHLY and CDR2 FYNNEI. CDR3 nucleotide sequence: TGTGCCAGACAGGCAGCTAACTATGGCTACACCTTC. As protein: CARQAANYGYTF.

This chain links TRBV6-5 with TRBJ1-5; 9 nucleotides agree with TRBD1. J was trimmed by 5 bases and V by 0 bases; bases with no gene match: 14. The CDR3 runs 19 residues. Looked up from germline, CDR1 is MNHEY and CDR2 is SVGAGI. CDR3 bases: TGTGCCAGCAGTTACTCTCGGAGAATTGGGACAGGGATCTATCAGCCCCAGCATTTT. Translation gives CASSYSRRIGTGIYQPQHF.

The rearrangement uses TRBV4-1 and TRBJ1-2, with D maybe TRBD1 (6 bases). Trimming pared 0 bases from V and 2 bases from J, leaving 16 bases between. CDR3 length equals 17 residues. Germline CDR1 MGHRA, CDR2 YSYEKL. The CDR3 here is CASSQDTVEQGNYGYTF. The CDR3 region has the DNA TGCGCCAGCAGCCAAGATACGGTTGAGCAGGGGAACTATGGCTACACCTTC.

The chain carries TRBV12-3 or TRBV12-4 and TRBJ2-1; D is perhaps TRBD1 or TRBD2 (5 bases each). Deletions cut 5 bases from V and 1 base from J, with 15 bases between. This CDR3 region has 16 residues. CDR3 DNA: TGTGCCAGCAGTCCCGGGACCGCCAATTCCTACAATGAGCAGTTCTTC. Protein sequence: CASSPGTANSYNEQFF.

V gene TRBV5-8 combines with J gene TRBJ2-3; 7 bases are a match to TRBD1. V shed 2 bases and J 2 bases; nucleotides not matched to a gene: 5. The CDR3 has 15 residues. From germline, CDR1 is SGHTS and CDR2 YDEGEE. CDR3 loop: CASSFLQGSTDTQYF. CDR3 nucleotide sequence: TGTGCCAGCAGCTTTCTACAGGGGTCCACAGATACGCAGTATTTT.